A selection of T cell receptor beta chains follows, all from one sample in a study of T cells in Graves' hyperthyroidism and ophthalmopathy. TCRdb reprocessed the multiplex PCR reads with MiXCR, giving one entry per CDR3 protein. Counted here are hundreds of thousands of distinct CDR3 sequences, approximately 14% occurring once; the ten biggest clones make up about 10%. Sequenced input: blood. These receptors originate from a woman aged 18 to 35 with Graves' hyperthyroidism. The conserved cysteine and the conserved F or W are not part of the CDR3 here. The D gene is left open where the match is weak. Clone size is not always given. Where it is, it says once, few, many or a class for expanded clones.

TRBV28 | NA | many | ASSLSTVTSNQPQH
TRBV4-1 | NA | NA | ASSRTAGSYNEQF
TRBV11-3 | NA | few | ASSLDTNEQF
TRBV19 | NA | few | ASSIGSNTEAF
TRBV28 | NA | many | ASSRWGRGADTQY
TRBV2 | NA | many | ASSVPRGQETQY
TRBV2 | NA | NA | ASSPLRGFTDTQY
TRBV18 | NA | many | ASSPSGKGPVNNQPQH
TRBV29-1 | NA | few | SVRREFDTEAF
TRBV12-3/TRBV12-4 | NA | NA | ASRYSGTIISGANVLT
TRBV3-1 | NA | many | ASKIAADTDTQY
TRBV28 | NA | few | ASSLSPQGFHYGYT
TRBV19 | NA | NA | ASGRGSGANVLT
TRBV5-1 | NA | NA | ASSFGLDFQETQY
TRBV24-1 | TRBD1 | NA | TTSDRESYNEQF
TRBV6-1 | NA | many | ASRRGGGELF
TRBV28 | TRBD2 | many | ASSFRGGGKETQY
TRBV6-2/TRBV6-3 | TRBD2 | many | ASSWPAGGTYNEQF
TRBV13 | NA | few | ASSSGTRTYEQY
TRBV29-1 | TRBD1 | NA | SVDTGEDTEAF
TRBV29-1 | NA | few | SVGVSSYNEQF
TRBV4-1 | NA | few | ASSRLGLNTEAF
TRBV27 | NA | NA | ATNPLTETQY
TRBV4-3 | TRBD1 | NA | ASSHGTGLVDSPLH
TRBV18 | TRBD2 | many | ASSPAGVGMADTQY
TRBV3-1 | NA | many | ASSQAGGELF
TRBV27 | NA | NA | ASDPSGSSYNEQF
TRBV6-5 | NA | many | ASSYGAGWSEQY
TRBV20-1 | NA | many | SAWGRGNYNEQF
TRBV28 | TRBD2 | NA | ASSLTGGGNIQY
TRBV29-1 | TRBD2 | NA | SVGGMLAKNIQY
TRBV19 | NA | NA | ASKTRGGNEQY
TRBV27 | TRBD2 | many | ASSLWGLAGFYNEQF
TRBV24-1 | NA | few | ATRESSGNTIY
TRBV6-5 | NA | many | ASSYSKGPYGYT
TRBV7-2 | NA | many | ASRLQSQGISSPLH
TRBV12-3/TRBV12-4 | TRBD2 | many | ASNDAGGTGELF
TRBV9 | NA | NA | ASSVGRRASGANVLT
TRBV15 | NA | NA | ATSPGTPLRSTQY
TRBV9 | NA | many | ASSVGSGDEQY
TRBV30 | NA | NA | AWIQTQDLGTQY
TRBV3-1 | NA | many | ASSQAGSQTQY
TRBV18 | NA | few | ASSPIFTGNSNQPQH
TRBV28 | NA | NA | ASSSGTKEGYYGYT
TRBV28 | TRBD2 | few | ASRATGLAGVRFNEQF
TRBV7-2 | NA | many | ASSPVINTEAF
TRBV7-2 | NA | many | ASSLGWGNEKLF
TRBV6-1 | TRBD1 | NA | ASSIQGGETQY
TRBV5-1 | TRBD1 | few | ASSLYPGQDSYNEQF
TRBV2 | NA | many | ASPSQGNTEAF
TRBV3-1 | NA | many | ASSLDFTSYEQY
TRBV20-1 | NA | many | SARDVGAVYSNQPQH
TRBV5-1 | TRBD1 | NA | ASSLGTGAERDTEAF
TRBV12-3/TRBV12-4 | TRBD1 | many | ASSLGGTGVDTEAF